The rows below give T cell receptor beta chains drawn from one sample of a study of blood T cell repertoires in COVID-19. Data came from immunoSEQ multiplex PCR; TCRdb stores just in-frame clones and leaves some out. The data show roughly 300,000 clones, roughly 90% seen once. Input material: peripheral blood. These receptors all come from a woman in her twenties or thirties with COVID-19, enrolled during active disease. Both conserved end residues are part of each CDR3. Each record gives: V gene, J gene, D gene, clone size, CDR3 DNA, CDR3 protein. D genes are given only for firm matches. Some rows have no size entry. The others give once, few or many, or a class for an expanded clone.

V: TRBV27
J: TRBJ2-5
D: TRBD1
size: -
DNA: TGTGCCAGCCATAAGACGGGACAGCAAGAGACCCAGTACTTC
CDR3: CASHKTGQQETQYF

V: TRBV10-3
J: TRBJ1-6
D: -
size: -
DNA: TGTGCCATCAACGCCGGGGGTCTTAATTCACCCCTCCACTTT
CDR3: CAINAGGLNSPLHF

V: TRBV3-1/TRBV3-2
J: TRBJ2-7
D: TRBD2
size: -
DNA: TGTGCCAGCAGCCAAGATAGACTAGCGGGTTACGAGCAGTACTTC
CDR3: CASSQDRLAGYEQYF

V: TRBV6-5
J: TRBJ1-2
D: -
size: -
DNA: TGTGCCAGCAGTTACGACAGCGCTCGGCATGGCTACACCTTC
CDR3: CASSYDSARHGYTF

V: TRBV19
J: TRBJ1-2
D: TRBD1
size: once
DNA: TGTGCCAGTAGTCCAGGACAGGGTAACTACTATGGCTACACCTTC
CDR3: CASSPGQGNYYGYTF

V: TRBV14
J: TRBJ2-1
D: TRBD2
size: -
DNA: TGTGCCAGCAGCCAAGGCTTACTAGCGGGAGAGAGGTTCTTC
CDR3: CASSQGLLAGERFF

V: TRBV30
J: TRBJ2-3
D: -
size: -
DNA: TGTGCCTGGTCAAGGACCAGGGGGGGCACAGATACGCAGTATTTT
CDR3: CAWSRTRGGTDTQYF

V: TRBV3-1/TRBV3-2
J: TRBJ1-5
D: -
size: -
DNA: TGTGCCAGCAGCCCCACCGGGACACTTGCCCAGCCCCAGCATTTT
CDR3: CASSPTGTLAQPQHF

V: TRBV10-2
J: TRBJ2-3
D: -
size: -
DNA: TGCGCCAGCAGTGCGCAGCGGGCTAGCACAGATACGCAGTATTTT
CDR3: CASSAQRASTDTQYF

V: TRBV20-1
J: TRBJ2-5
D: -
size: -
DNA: TGCAGTGCTAGCGGGCAAGAGACCCAGTACTTC
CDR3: CSASGQETQYF

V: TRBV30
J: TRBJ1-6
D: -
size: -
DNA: TGTGCCTGGAGGCCGGACAGTAATTCACCCCTCCACTTT
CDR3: CAWRPDSNSPLHF

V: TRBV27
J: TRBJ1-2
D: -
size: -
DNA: TGTGCCAGCAGCACTACAGGGTCCCCTGCCTATGGCTACACCTTC
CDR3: CASSTTGSPAYGYTF

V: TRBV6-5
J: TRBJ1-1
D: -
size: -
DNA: TGTGCCAGCAGGGTTGGGCAGAACACTGAAGCTTTCTTT
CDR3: CASRVGQNTEAFF

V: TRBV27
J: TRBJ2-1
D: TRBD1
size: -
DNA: TGTGCCAGCAGACCAACCGGGACAGGGGGCAGGGAGCAGTTCTTC
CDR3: CASRPTGTGGREQFF

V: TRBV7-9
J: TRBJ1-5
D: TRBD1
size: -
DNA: TGTGCCAGCAGCTTAGCGCAACAGGGGAGCAATCAGCCCCAGCATTTT
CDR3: CASSLAQQGSNQPQHF

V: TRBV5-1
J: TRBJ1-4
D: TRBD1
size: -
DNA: TGCGCCAGCAGCCAGGGGGGCGGATCTAATGAAAAACTGTTTTTT
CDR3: CASSQGGGSNEKLFF

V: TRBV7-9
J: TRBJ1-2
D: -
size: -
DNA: TGTGCCAGCACCAGGGAGATAGAGGGCTACACCTTC
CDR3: CASTREIEGYTF

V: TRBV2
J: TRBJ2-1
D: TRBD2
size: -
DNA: TGTGCCAGCCTAGGACTAGCGGGATTGTTTGCGCAGTTCTTC
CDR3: CASLGLAGLFAQFF

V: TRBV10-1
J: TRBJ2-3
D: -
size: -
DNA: TGCGCCAGCAGCCCCTTACTAGGTGCAGCAGATACGCAGTATTTT
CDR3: CASSPLLGAADTQYF

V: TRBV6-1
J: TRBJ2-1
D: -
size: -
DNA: TGTGCCAGCAGTGAACAGTCATACAATGAGCAGTTCTTC
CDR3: CASSEQSYNEQFF

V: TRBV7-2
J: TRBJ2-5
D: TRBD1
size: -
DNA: TGTGCCAGCAGCCTAGAAGGACAGGGTGGGGAGACCCAGTACTTC
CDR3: CASSLEGQGGETQYF

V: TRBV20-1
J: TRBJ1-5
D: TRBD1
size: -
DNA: TGCAGTGCTAGTCCAGGGGGCGTAAACAATCAGCCCCAGCATTTT
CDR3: CSASPGGVNNQPQHF

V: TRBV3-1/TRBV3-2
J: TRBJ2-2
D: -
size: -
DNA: TGTGCCAGCAGCCAAGGTCACCCAGCGGGCTCATTCACCGGGGAGCTGTTTTTT
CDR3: CASSQGHPAGSFTGELFF

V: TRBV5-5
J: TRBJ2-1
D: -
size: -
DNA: TGTGCCAGCAGCTTCCAAGGGAGGAACAATGAGCAGTTCTTC
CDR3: CASSFQGRNNEQFF

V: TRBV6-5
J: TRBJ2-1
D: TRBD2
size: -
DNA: TGTGCCAGCAGTTATGGCGGGAGTGGCCACAATGAGCAGTTCTTC
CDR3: CASSYGGSGHNEQFF

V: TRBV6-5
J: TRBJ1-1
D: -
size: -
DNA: TGTGCCAGCAGTTACCTGGCAGGTAACACTGAAGCTTTCTTT
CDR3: CASSYLAGNTEAFF

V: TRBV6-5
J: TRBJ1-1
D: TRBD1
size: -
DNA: TGTGCCAGCAGCTCTTGGACAGGGGCGAACACTGAAGCTTTCTTT
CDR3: CASSSWTGANTEAFF

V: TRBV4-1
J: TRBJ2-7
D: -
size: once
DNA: TGCGCCAGCAGCCCCCACTCGACTTCCTACGAGCAGTACTTC
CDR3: CASSPHSTSYEQYF

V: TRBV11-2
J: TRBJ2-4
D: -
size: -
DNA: TGTGCCAGCAGCCATTCATTTATGGAGGGGATATCCAAAAACATTCAGTACTTC
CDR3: CASSHSFMEGISKNIQYF

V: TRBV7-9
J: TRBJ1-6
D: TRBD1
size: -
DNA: TGTGCCAGCAGCCCCCGACAGGGACGGGATTCACCCCTCCACTTT
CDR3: CASSPRQGRDSPLHF

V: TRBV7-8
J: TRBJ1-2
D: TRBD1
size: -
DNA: TGTGCCAGCAGCCCGGGACAGTGGGCCTACACCTTC
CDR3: CASSPGQWAYTF

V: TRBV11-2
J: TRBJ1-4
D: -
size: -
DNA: TGTGCCAGCAGCCCGATCTATGTGGTCACTAATGAAAAACTGTTTTTT
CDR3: CASSPIYVVTNEKLFF

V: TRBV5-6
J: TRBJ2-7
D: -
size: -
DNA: TGTGCCAGCAGCTTGCACGTCGGCTCCTACGAGCAGTACTTC
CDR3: CASSLHVGSYEQYF

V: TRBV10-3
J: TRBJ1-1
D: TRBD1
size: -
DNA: TGTGCCATCGGTGGGACAGGGATCGGCACTGAAGCTTTCTTT
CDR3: CAIGGTGIGTEAFF

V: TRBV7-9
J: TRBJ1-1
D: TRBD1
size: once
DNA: TGTGCCAGCAGCCCCCGGACAGGGTGGGTTGCTGAAGCTTTCTTT
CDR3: CASSPRTGWVAEAFF

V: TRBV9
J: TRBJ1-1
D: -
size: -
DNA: TGTGCCAGCAGCGTCTTCCCTGCGGGCGCTGAAGCTTTCTTT
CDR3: CASSVFPAGAEAFF

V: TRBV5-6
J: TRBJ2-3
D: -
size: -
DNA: TGTGCCAGCAGCTTTCAGGGGTATACCCTTTGGGCGCAGTATTTT
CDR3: CASSFQGYTLWAQYF

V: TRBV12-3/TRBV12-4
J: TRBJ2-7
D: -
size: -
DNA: TGTGCCAGCAGCCGGGACTTTTACTACGAGCAGTACTTC
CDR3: CASSRDFYYEQYF

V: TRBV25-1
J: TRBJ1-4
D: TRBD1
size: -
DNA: TGTGCCAGCAGTGAATGGGGGACAGGGACCTCAACTAATGAAAAACTGTTTTTT
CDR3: CASSEWGTGTSTNEKLFF

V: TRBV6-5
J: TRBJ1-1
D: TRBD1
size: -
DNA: TGTGCCAGCAGTAAGGGGACAGGAGACACTGAAGCTTTCTTT
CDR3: CASSKGTGDTEAFF

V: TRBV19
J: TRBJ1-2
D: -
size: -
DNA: TGTGCCAGTACCATGACAGGAAACTATGGCTACACCTTC
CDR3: CASTMTGNYGYTF

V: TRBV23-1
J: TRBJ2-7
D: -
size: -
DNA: TGCGCCAGCAGTCTCGTCCGACAGACCAACTCCTACGAGCAGTACTTC
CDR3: CASSLVRQTNSYEQYF

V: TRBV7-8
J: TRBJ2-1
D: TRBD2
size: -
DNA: TGTGCCAGCAGCTTTCTTAGCGGGAGGGCCTACAATGAGCAGTTCTTC
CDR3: CASSFLSGRAYNEQFF

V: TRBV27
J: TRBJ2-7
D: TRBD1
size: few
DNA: TGTGCCAGCAGTTTGACAGGGGGTCCCTACGAGCAGTACTTC
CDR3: CASSLTGGPYEQYF

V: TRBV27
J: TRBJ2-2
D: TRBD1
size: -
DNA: TGTGCCAGCAAGGGGGCGCCGTTCACCGGGGAGCTGTTTTTT
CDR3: CASKGAPFTGELFF

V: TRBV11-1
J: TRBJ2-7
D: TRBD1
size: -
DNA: TGTGCCAGCAGCTCGACAGGGGGCCCCAACTACGAGCAGTACTTC
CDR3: CASSSTGGPNYEQYF

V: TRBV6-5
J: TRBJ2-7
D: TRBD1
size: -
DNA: TGTGCCAGCAGAGGACAGGCCCTATACGAGCAGTACTTC
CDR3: CASRGQALYEQYF

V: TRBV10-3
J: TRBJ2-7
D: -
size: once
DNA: TGTGCCATCAGTGAGGGCCGCCACTCCTACGAGCAGTACTTC
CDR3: CAISEGRHSYEQYF

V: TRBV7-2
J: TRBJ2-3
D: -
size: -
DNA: TGTGCCAGCAGTCGAGGGCCAATAGATACGCAGTATTTT
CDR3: CASSRGPIDTQYF

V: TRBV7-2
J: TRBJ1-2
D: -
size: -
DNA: TGTGCCAGCAGCTTAGAGATTAGTAACGGGAACTATGGCTACACCTTC
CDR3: CASSLEISNGNYGYTF

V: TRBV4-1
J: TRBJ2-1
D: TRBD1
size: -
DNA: TGCGCCAGCAGCCAAGAGGGACAGGGGTCAGGTGAGCAGTTCTTC
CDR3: CASSQEGQGSGEQFF

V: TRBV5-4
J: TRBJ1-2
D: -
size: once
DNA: TGTGCCAGCAGCTACGGGGGGCGCGATGGCTACACCTTC
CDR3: CASSYGGRDGYTF

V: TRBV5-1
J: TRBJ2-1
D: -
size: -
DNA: TGCGCCAGCAGCCCTGACACCTCTTACAATGAGCAGTTCTTC
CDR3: CASSPDTSYNEQFF

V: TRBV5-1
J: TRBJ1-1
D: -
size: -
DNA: TGCGCCAGCAGCTTAGGGGACACTGAAGCTTTCTTT
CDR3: CASSLGDTEAFF

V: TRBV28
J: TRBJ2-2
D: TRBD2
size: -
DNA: TGTGCCAGCAGGTTTGGCCTTAGCGGGAGGGGCACCGGGGAGCTGTTTTTT
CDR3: CASRFGLSGRGTGELFF

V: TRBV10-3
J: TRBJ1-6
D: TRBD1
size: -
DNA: TGTGCCATCAGTGTGGGGGACAGTAATTCACCCCTCCACTTT
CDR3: CAISVGDSNSPLHF

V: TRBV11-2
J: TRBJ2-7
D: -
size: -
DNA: TGTGCCAGCAGCTCCCCCCACTCCTACGAGCAGTACTTC
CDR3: CASSSPHSYEQYF

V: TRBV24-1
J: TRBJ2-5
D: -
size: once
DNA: TGTGCCACCAGTGATCGGCCAGGGGCAATTAGGGAGACCCAGTACTTC
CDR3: CATSDRPGAIRETQYF